A selection of T cell receptor beta chains follows, all from one sample in a study of patients and donors after allogeneic stem cell transplantation. A single record per CDR3 protein comes from TCRdb applying MiXCR to the RT-PCR reads. Among roughly 940,000 distinct CDR3 sequences listed, about 20% were seen once. Sequencing was performed on blood, either unsorted or a sorted T cell fraction (not recorded which). The source of these receptors is a human donor who was either an allogeneic HSCT recipient or a stem cell or donor lymphocyte infusion donor (not recorded which). It is not recorded whose cells these are; they may come from a transplant donor. Both conserved end residues are part of each CDR3. Fields, in order: D gene, J gene, V gene, clone size, CDR3 DNA, CDR3 protein. D genes are given only for firm matches. A clone size is listed for some rows: how often the clone was seen (once, few, many), or a class if it is expanded.

NA,TRBJ2-7,TRBV20-1,NA,TGCAGTGCTATAGGCGTGGACACCGTGGACCCTTACGAGCAGTACTTC,CSAIGVDTVDPYEQYF
NA,TRBJ2-1,TRBV24-1,few,TGTGCCACCAGTGACCTGAGCTCTAGCGATGAGCAGTTCTTC,CATSDLSSSDEQFF
TRBD1,TRBJ2-7,TRBV3-1,few,TGTGCCAGCAGCCAAACCCCGGGACAGGGAGGGTGGGAGCAGTACTTC,CASSQTPGQGGWEQYF
TRBD1,TRBJ1-1,TRBV12-3/TRBV12-4,NA,TGTGCCAGCAGTCCCTGGGGGACAGGGAGCCCTGAAGCTTTCTTT,CASSPWGTGSPEAFF
NA,TRBJ2-7,TRBV5-1,many,TGTGCCAGCAGCTTAGGCCACGAGCAGTACTTC,CASSLGHEQYF
NA,TRBJ2-1,TRBV3-1,NA,TGTGCCAGCAGCCAGCGGACCCTGACGAGCTCCTACAATGAGCAGTTCTTC,CASSQRTLTSSYNEQFF
TRBD2,TRBJ2-1,TRBV9,few,TGTGCCAGCAGCGCCACTAGCGGGAGGGCCCTTTACAATGAGCAGTTCTTC,CASSATSGRALYNEQFF
TRBD1,TRBJ2-7,TRBV29-1,NA,TGCAGCGCTGACCCAGGGACAGGCTACGAGCAGTACTTC,CSADPGTGYEQYF
TRBD2,TRBJ2-3,TRBV7-9,few,TGTGCCAGCAGAGAACCCGGGACTAGCGGTACGCAGTATTTT,CASREPGTSGTQYF
TRBD1,TRBJ1-4,TRBV20-1,NA,TGCAGTGCTAGGGGGGACAGGGGCACCACTAATGAAAAACTGTTTTTT,CSARGDRGTTNEKLFF
TRBD1,TRBJ1-2,TRBV27,few,TGTGCCAGCAGTGGGACAGGGCCGCCTGGCTACACCTTC,CASSGTGPPGYTF
NA,TRBJ2-7,TRBV3-1,few,TGTGCCAGCTCCTCCACGTGGAATGAGAACGAGCAGTACTTC,CASSSTWNENEQYF
NA,TRBJ2-2,TRBV5-1,NA,TGCGTCAGCAGCCCTCACGATAACACCGGGGAGCTGTTTTTT,CVSSPHDNTGELFF
NA,TRBJ1-5,TRBV20-1,NA,TGCAGTGCTAGTAGGTCGGCAGCTAATCAGCCCCAGCATTTT,CSASRSAANQPQHF
NA,TRBJ1-1,TRBV7-9,NA,TGTGCCAGCAGCTTATCGTACGAGGTGAGGGAAGGCACTGAAGCTTTCTTT,CASSLSYEVREGTEAFF
NA,TRBJ1-1,TRBV29-1,few,TGCAGCGTTGGGGGGAGGGGACCCACGAACACTGAAGCTTTCTTT,CSVGGRGPTNTEAFF
NA,TRBJ2-1,TRBV12-3/TRBV12-4,NA,TGTGCCAGCAGTCCCGGACGGCTTGTGCAGCAGTTCTTC,CASSPGRLVQQFF
NA,TRBJ1-1,TRBV10-3,few,TGTGCCATAGGACAGTACCCTGGGGAAGCTTTCTTT,CAIGQYPGEAFF
TRBD2,TRBJ2-1,TRBV5-1,many,TGCGCCAGCAGCGAACTAGCGGGCAACAATGAGCAGTTCTTC,CASSELAGNNEQFF